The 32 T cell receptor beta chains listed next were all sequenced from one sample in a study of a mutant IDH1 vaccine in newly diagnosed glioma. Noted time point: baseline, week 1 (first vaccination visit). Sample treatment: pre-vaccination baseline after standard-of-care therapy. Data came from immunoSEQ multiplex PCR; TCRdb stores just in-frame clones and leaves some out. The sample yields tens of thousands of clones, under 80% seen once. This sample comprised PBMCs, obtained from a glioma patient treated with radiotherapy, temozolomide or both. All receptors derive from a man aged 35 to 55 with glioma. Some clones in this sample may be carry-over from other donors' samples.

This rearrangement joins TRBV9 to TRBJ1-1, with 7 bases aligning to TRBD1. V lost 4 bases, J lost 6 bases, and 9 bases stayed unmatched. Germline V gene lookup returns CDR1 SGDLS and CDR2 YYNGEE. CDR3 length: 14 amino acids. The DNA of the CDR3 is TGTGCCAGCAGCTTTACAGGGGTGGGGGCTGAAGCTTTCTTT. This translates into CASSFTGVGAEAFF.

CDR3 in amino acids: CASSDSFTEAFF. The CDR3 nucleotides are TGTGCCAGCAGTGACAGTTTCACTGAAGCTTTCTTT. The chain uses TRBV28 and TRBJ1-1; maybe TRBD1 (5 bases). Between the trimmed V and J ends, which lost 5 bases and 4 bases, there was a span of 8 bases. This CDR3 spans 12 amino acids. CDR1 is MDHEN and CDR2 is SYDVKM in the germline V gene.

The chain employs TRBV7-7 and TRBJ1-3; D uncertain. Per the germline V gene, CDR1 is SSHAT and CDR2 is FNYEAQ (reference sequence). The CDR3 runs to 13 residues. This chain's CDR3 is CASSAAVGNTIYF. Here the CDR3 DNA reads TGTGCTAGCTCGGCGGCCGTGGGAAACACCATATATTTT.

The chain's CDR3 is CASSLGQGQETQYF. The CDR3 DNA follows: TGTGCCAGCAGCTTAGGTCAGGGTCAAGAGACCCAGTACTTC. The V call is TRBV11-3, the J call TRBJ2-5; possibly TRBD1 for D (5 bases). The ends were cut back, 1 base at V and 2 bases at J, with 8 bases in the middle. The germline V gene has CDR1 SGHNT and CDR2 YENEEA. This CDR3 region has 14 residues.

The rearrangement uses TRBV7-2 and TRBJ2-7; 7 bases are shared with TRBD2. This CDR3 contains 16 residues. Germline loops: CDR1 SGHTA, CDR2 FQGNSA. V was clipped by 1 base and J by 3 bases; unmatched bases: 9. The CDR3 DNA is TGTGCCAGCAGCTTAGAAGGTTCCAGCGGGGTCTACGAGCAGTACTTC. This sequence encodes CASSLEGSSGVYEQYF.

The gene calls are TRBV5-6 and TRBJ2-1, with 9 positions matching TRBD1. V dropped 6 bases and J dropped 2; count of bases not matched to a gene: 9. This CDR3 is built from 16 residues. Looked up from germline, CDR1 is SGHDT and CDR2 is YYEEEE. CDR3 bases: TGTGCCAGCACCTTACAGGGGGCCCTCCCCTACAATGAGCAGTTCTTC. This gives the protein CASTLQGALPYNEQFF.

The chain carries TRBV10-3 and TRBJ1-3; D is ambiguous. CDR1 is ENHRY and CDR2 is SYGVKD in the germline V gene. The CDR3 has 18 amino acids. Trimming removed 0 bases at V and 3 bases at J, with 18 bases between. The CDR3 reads CAISESGLASFGGNTIYF. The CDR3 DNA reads TGTGCCATCAGTGAGTCTGGACTGGCCTCTTTCGGTGGAAACACCATATATTTT.

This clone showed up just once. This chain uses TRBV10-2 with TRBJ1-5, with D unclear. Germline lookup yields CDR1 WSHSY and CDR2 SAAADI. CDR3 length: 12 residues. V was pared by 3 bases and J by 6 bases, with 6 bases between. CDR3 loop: CASSDPSQPQHF. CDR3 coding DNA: TGCGCCAGCAGTGACCCCAGTCAGCCCCAGCATTTT.

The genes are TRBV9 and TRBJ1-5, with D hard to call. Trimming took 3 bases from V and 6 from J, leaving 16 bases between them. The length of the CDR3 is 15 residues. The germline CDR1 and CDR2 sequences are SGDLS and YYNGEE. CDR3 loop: CASSADGLWFQPQHF. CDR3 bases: TGTGCCAGCAGCGCCGACGGGCTCTGGTTTCAGCCCCAGCATTTT.

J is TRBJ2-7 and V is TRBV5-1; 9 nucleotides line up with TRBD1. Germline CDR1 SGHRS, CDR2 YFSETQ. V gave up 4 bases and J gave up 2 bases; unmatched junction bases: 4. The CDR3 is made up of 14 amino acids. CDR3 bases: TGCGCCAGCAGCCAGGGACAGGGCACCTACGAGCAGTACTTC. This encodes CASSQGQGTYEQYF.

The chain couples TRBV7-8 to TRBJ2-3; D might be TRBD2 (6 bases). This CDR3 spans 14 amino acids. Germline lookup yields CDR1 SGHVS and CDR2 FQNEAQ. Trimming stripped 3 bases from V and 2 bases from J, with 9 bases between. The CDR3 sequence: CASSFGGITDTQYF. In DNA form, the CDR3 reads TGTGCCAGCAGCTTCGGGGGAATCACAGATACGCAGTATTTT. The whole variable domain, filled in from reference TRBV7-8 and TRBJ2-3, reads GAGVSQSPRYKVAKRGQDVALRCDPISGHVSLFWYQQALGQGPEFLTYFQNEAQLDKSGLPSDRFFAERPEGSVSTLKIQRTQQEDSAVYLCASSFGGITDTQYFGPGTRLTVL.

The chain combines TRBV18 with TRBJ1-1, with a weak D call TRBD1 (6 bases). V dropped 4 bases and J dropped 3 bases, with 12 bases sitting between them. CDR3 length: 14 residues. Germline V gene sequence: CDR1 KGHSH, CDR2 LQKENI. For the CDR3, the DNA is TGTGCCAGCTCACAAACTCCAGGGGACACTGAAGCTTTCTTT. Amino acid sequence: CASSQTPGDTEAFF.

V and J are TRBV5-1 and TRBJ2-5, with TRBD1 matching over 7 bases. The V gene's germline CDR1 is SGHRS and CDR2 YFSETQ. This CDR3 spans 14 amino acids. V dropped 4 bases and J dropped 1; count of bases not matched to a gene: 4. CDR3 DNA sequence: TGCGCCAGCAGCATAAGACAGGGCCAAGAGACCCAGTACTTC. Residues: CASSIRQGQETQYF.

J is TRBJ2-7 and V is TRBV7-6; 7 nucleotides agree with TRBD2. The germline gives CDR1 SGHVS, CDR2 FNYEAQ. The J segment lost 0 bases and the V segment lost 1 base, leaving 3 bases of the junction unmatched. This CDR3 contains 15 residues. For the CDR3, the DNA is TGTGCCAGCAGCTTAGACACTAGCGACTCCTACGAGCAGTACTTC. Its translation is CASSLDTSDSYEQYF.

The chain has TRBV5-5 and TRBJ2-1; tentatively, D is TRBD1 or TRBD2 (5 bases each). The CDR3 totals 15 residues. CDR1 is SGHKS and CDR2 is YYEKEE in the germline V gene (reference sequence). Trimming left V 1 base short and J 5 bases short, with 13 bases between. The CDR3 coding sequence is TGTGCCAGCAGCTTGCCAGGGTGGGGACACAATGAGCAGTTCTTC. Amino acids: CASSLPGWGHNEQFF.

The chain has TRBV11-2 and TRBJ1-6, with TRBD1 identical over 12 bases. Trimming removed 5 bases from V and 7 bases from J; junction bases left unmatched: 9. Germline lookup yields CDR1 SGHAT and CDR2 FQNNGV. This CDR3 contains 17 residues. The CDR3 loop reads CASSPLGTGGVNSPLHF. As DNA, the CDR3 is TGTGCCAGCAGCCCCCTCGGGACAGGGGGCGTCAATTCACCCCTCCACTTT.

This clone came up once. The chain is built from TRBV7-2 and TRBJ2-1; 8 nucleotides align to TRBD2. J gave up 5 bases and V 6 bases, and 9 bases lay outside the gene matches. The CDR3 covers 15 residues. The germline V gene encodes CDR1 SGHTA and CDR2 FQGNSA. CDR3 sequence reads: CASRLTGGGHNEQFF. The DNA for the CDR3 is TGTGCCAGCAGGCTTACCGGGGGGGGGCACAATGAGCAGTTCTTC.

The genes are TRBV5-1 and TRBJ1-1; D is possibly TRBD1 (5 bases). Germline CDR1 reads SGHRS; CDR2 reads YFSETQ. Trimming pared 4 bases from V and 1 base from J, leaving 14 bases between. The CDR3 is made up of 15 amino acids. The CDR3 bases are TGCGCCAGCAGCCTTAAGGACAACTGGAACACTGAAGCTTTCTTT. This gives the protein CASSLKDNWNTEAFF.

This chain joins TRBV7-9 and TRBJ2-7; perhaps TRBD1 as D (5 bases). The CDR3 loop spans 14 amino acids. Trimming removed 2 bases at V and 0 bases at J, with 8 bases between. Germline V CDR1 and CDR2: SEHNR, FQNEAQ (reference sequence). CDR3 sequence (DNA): TGTGCCAGCAGCTTACAAGGGGACTCCTACGAGCAGTACTTC. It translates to CASSLQGDSYEQYF.

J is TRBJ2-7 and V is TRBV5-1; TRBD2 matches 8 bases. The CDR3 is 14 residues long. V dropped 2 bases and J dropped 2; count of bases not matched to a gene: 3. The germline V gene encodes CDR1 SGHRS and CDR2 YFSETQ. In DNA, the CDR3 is TGCGCCAGCAGCTTTGCGGGGGGCCCCTACGAGCAGTACTTC. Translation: CASSFAGGPYEQYF.

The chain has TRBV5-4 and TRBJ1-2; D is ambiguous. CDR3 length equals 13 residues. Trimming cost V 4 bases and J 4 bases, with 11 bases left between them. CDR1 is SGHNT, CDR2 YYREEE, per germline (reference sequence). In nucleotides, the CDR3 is TGTGCCAGCAGCCCCCCCGGACCCTATGGCTACACCTTC. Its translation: CASSPPGPYGYTF.

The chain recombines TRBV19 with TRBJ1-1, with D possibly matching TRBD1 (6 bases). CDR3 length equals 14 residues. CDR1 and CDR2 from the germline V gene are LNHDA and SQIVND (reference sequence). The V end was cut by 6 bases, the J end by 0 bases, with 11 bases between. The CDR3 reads CASSLQGMNTEAFF. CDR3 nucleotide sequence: TGTGCCAGTAGCTTACAGGGTATGAACACTGAAGCTTTCTTT.

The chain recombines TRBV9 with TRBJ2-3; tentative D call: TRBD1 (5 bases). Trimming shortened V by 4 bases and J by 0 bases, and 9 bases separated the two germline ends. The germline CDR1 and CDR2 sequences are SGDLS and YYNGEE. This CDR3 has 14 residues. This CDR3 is CASSNTGSTDTQYF. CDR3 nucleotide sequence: TGTGCCAGCAGCAACACAGGTAGCACAGATACGCAGTATTTT.

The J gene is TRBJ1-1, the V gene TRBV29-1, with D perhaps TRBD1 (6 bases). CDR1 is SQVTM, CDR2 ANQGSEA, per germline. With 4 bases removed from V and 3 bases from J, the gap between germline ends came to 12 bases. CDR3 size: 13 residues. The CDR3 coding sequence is TGCAGCGTTGGAAGGGGGGGGGACACTGAAGCTTTCTTT. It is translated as CSVGRGGDTEAFF.

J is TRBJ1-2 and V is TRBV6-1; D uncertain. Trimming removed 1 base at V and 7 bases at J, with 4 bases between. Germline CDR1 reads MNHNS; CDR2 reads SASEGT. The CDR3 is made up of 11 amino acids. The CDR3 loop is CASSEVVGYTF. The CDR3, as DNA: TGTGCCAGCAGTGAAGTGGTTGGCTACACCTTC.

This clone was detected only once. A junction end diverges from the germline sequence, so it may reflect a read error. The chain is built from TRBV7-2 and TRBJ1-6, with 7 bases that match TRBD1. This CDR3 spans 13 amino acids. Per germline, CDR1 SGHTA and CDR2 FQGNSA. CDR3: CARRDSNNSPLHF. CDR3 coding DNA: TGTGCCCGCAGGGACAGTAATAATTCACCCCTCCACTTT.

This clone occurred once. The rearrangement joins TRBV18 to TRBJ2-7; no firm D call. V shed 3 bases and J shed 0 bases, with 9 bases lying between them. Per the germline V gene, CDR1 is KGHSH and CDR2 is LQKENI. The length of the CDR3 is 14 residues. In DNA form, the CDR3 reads TGTGCCAGCTCACCGGACGGAAGCTCCTACGAGCAGTACTTC. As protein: CASSPDGSSYEQYF.

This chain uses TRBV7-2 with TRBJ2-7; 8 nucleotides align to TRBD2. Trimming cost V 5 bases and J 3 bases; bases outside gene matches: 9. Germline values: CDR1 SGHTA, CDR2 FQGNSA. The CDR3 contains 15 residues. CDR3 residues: CASSLGLAGIYEQYF. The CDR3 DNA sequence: TGTGCCAGCAGCCTAGGACTAGCAGGGATCTACGAGCAGTACTTC.

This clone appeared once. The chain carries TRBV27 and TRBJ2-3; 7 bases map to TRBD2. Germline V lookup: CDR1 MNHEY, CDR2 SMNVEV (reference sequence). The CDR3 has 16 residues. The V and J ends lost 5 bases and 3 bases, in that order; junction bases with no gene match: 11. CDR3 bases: TGTGCCAGCAGTCGAGGCACAGCGGGGAGAACAGATACGCAGTATTTT. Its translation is CASSRGTAGRTDTQYF.

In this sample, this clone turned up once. Here the CDR3 DNA reads TGTGCCAGCTCACCATGGGACACGGATAATTCACCCCTCCACTTT. Protein product: CASSPWDTDNSPLHF. The gene calls are TRBV18 and TRBJ1-6, with a tentative D call TRBD1 (6 bases). The CDR3 consists of 15 residues. Germline V gene sequence: CDR1 KGHSH, CDR2 LQKENI. Deletions cut 2 bases from V and 5 bases from J, with 10 bases between.

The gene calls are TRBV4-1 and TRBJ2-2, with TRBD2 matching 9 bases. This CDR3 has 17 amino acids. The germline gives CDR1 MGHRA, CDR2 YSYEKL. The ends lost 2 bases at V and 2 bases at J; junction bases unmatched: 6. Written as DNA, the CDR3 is TGCGCCAGCAGCCAACCAGCACTAGCGGGTAACACCGGGGAGCTGTTTTTT. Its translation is CASSQPALAGNTGELFF.

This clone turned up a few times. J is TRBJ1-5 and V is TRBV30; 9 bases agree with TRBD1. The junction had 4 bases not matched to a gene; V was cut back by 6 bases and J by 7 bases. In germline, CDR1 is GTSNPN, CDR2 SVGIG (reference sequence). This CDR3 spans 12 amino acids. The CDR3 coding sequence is TGTGCCTGCGGGACAGGGAACCAGCCCCAGCATTTT. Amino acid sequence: CACGTGNQPQHF.